The sample holds many counts of the clone carrying this T cell receptor (beta chain). Its antigen is not known. TCRdb reprocessed the reads with MiXCR, giving one entry per CDR3 protein. The sample has around 200,000 distinct CDR3 sequences, approximately 38% seen once; the top ten hold over 45%. The CDR3 consists of 15 residues. The germline V gene has CDR1 MNHEY and CDR2 SMNVEV (reference sequence). Trimming took 3 bases from V and 1 from J, leaving 12 bases between them. The data belong to a study of T cell repertoires in cytomegalovirus infection. The sequence came from a human donor in good health (CMV status not recorded). Some clones in this sample may be carry-over from other donors' samples. The chain couples TRBV27 to TRBJ2-5; a weak D match, TRBD1 (6 bases). Sequences were derived from CD8+ T cells from cultured PBMCs, sampled from culture after CMV antigen stimulation. CDR3 protein: CASSFGNRAQETQYF. The DNA of the CDR3 is TGTGCCAGCAGTTTCGGCAACAGGGCCCAAGAGACCCAGTACTTC.